One sample yielded the 31 T cell receptor beta chains listed below, sequenced in a study of cytotoxic CD8 clonotypes in ibrutinib-treated CLL. Produced via immunoSEQ multiplex PCR; TCRdb's table is partial and in-frame only. The data contain 50,000 or so clones, over 65% of them singletons. Sequencing used PBMCs, obtained after 24 months of ibrutinib treatment. The receptors derive from a human donor with chronic lymphocytic leukemia.

Concerning this clone itself: Germline and junction disagree at one end, which may indicate a read error. This chain joins TRBV15 and TRBJ2-7; the D gene is possibly TRBD2 (5 bases). The CDR3 has 11 amino acids. Germline V gene sequence: CDR1 LNHNV, CDR2 YYDKDF (reference sequence). The CDR3 loop is CATSRDGKSHF. CDR3 sequence (DNA): TGTGCCACCAGCAGAGACGGGAAATCCCACTTC.

The V and J genes are TRBV5-1 and TRBJ2-7; 10 nucleotides match TRBD1. There are 16 residues in the CDR3. The germline V gene encodes CDR1 SGHRS and CDR2 YFSETQ. The trim removed 4 bases at V and 2 bases at J, leaving 9 bases unmatched. The CDR3 nucleotides are TGCGCCAGCAGCCCTGATCCCGGGACAGGGGCCTACGAGCAGTACTTC. Residues: CASSPDPGTGAYEQYF.

The chain employs TRBV10-3 and TRBJ1-2, with D possibly matching TRBD1 (5 bases). Germline V CDR1 and CDR2: ENHRY, SYGVKD. The V end was cut by 6 bases, the J end by 1 base, with 15 bases between. This CDR3 region has 15 residues. The CDR3 reads CAIRTEGRYNYGYTF. The CDR3 region has the DNA TGTGCCATCAGGACGGAGGGACGATATAACTATGGCTACACCTTC.

The rearrangement joins TRBV9 to TRBJ2-1; D tentatively reads TRBD1 or TRBD2 (5 bases each). The germline CDR1 and CDR2 sequences are SGDLS and YYNGEE. Trimming removed 4 bases at V and 15 bases at J, with 17 bases between. The CDR3 totals 12 residues. CDR3 nucleotides: TGTGCCAGCAGCATGGGACCAGCAAAAAGGTTCTTC. This encodes CASSMGPAKRFF.

The table lists this clone with a few counts. The rearrangement joins TRBV25-1 to TRBJ1-2; no clear D gene. CDR1 is MGHDK and CDR2 is SYGVNS in the germline V gene. The CDR3 is 14 residues long. The V gene lost 6 bases and the J gene lost 4 bases, with 15 bases spanning the gap. The CDR3 DNA reads TGTGCCAGCAGCGCCGACCCCCGGGTCTATGGCTACACCTTC. Protein sequence: CASSADPRVYGYTF.

This chain connects TRBV9 to TRBJ2-7, with TRBD2 matching 10 bases. The CDR3 consists of 15 residues. V was clipped by 5 bases and J by 5 bases; unmatched bases: 10. Germline CDR1 is SGDLS and CDR2 is YYNGEE. CDR3 sequence (DNA): TGTGCCAGCAGTCCCGGGGGCGGACTAGCGGACGAGCAGTACTTC. As protein: CASSPGGGLADEQYF.

The V and J genes are TRBV19 and TRBJ1-5, with D hard to call. V lost 5 bases, J lost 0 bases, and 5 bases lay in between. The CDR3 spans 13 residues. Germline V CDR1 and CDR2: LNHDA, SQIVND (reference sequence). The CDR3 loop reads CASSDYSNQPQHF. The CDR3 region has the DNA TGTGCCAGTAGTGATTATAGCAATCAGCCCCAGCATTTT. Drawing the rest from reference TRBV19 and TRBJ1-5, the complete variable domain is DGGITQSPKYLFRKEGQNVTLSCEQNLNHDAMYWYRQDPGQGLRLIYYSQIVNDFQKGDIAEGYSVSREKKESFPLTVTSAQKNPTAFYLCASSDYSNQPQHFGDGTRLSIL.

This clone was picked up one time. The CDR3 DNA is TGCGCCAGCAGCTTGGGAATCACCGGGGAGCTGTTTTTT. Translation gives CASSLGITGELFF. The chain recombines TRBV5-1 with TRBJ2-2; no definite D call. The V gene's germline CDR1 is SGHRS and CDR2 YFSETQ. The CDR3 is made up of 13 amino acids. V lost 0 bases, J lost 4 bases, and 4 bases lay in between.

This sequence joins TRBV6-6 and TRBJ2-3; possible D gene TRBD2, 5 bases. The V end was cut by 6 bases, the J end by 1 base, with 14 bases between. CDR3 length: 15 residues. CDR1 is MNHNY, CDR2 SVGAGI, per germline (reference sequence). The CDR3: CASRPHSERTDTQYF. DNA of the CDR3: TGTGCCAGCAGACCTCATAGCGAGCGCACAGATACGCAGTATTTT.

This clone was observed a handful of times. V usage is TRBV27 and J usage is TRBJ2-3; 9 bases align to TRBD2. The CDR3 runs to 18 residues. Germline CDR1 MNHEY, CDR2 SMNVEV (reference sequence). After removal of 5 bases from V and 0 bases from J, the junction contained 12 bases not matched to a gene. For the CDR3, the DNA is TGTGCCAGCAGTACCCGGAGGGGCGGGAGGGGGAGCACAGATACGCAGTATTTT. Its translation is CASSTRRGGRGSTDTQYF.

Of note for this clone: Other DNA sequences in the sample encode the same CDR3. The chain recombines TRBV19 with TRBJ1-2; 7 nucleotides agree with TRBD1. This CDR3 has 14 amino acids. V lost 3 bases to trimming and J lost 3 bases; unmatched junction nucleotides: 4. Germline-derived CDR1 and CDR2 are LNHDA and SQIVND (reference sequence). This CDR3 is CASSIGRGDYGYTF. CDR3 nucleotide sequence: TGTGCCAGTAGTATCGGCAGGGGGGACTATGGCTACACCTTC.

The chain joins TRBV15 to TRBJ2-7; D gene ambiguous. Per germline, CDR1 LNHNV and CDR2 YYDKDF (reference sequence). The CDR3 is made up of 14 amino acids. V lost 1 base and J 6 bases, leaving 13 bases between the germline ends. The CDR3: CATSRAGFPLEQYF. CDR3 in DNA: TGTGCCACCAGCAGAGCCGGATTCCCCCTCGAGCAGTACTTC.

The CDR3 region has the DNA TGTGCCAGCAGTGAAGACGGGGTGGAGACCCAGTACTTC. It translates to CASSEDGVETQYF. The chain combines TRBV2 with TRBJ2-5; D perhaps matches TRBD2 (5 bases). The CDR3 loop spans 13 amino acids. The germline CDR1 and CDR2 sequences are SNHLY and FYNNEI. Between the trimmed V and J ends, which lost 1 base and 5 bases, there was a span of 8 bases.

The chain combines TRBV4-2 with TRBJ2-6; no clear D gene. The CDR3 runs 15 residues. Germline V gene sequence: CDR1 LGHNA, CDR2 YNFKEQ. V was cut by 0 bases and J by 0 bases, with 3 bases left in between. This chain's CDR3 is CASSQDASGANVLTF. The CDR3 nucleotides are TGTGCCAGCAGCCAAGATGCCTCTGGGGCCAACGTCCTGACTTTC.

The J gene is TRBJ2-1, the V gene TRBV14, with 10 positions matching TRBD2. Germline V gene lookup returns CDR1 SGHDN and CDR2 FVKESK. The CDR3 sequence is 14 residues long. V dropped 0 bases and J dropped 15; count of bases not matched to a gene: 8. This CDR3 is CASSQELASGRSFF. In DNA, the CDR3 is TGTGCCAGCAGCCAAGAACTGGCTAGCGGGAGATCGTTCTTC.

As concerns this clone: Other DNA sequences in the sample encode the same CDR3. This chain joins TRBV7-9 and TRBJ2-7; D ambiguous. Trimming took off 5 bases at V and 1 base at J, with 9 bases between the two ends. The CDR3 runs 13 residues. Germline assignment: CDR1 SEHNR and CDR2 FQNEAQ (reference sequence). CDR3 nucleotide sequence: TGTGCCAGCAGCCTAGTCTGGTCCTACGAGCAGTACTTC. Protein sequence: CASSLVWSYEQYF.

The CDR3 spells CASSSGLAGFGELFF. CDR3 in DNA: TGTGCCAGCAGCTCGGGACTAGCGGGGTTCGGGGAGCTGTTTTTT. V usage is TRBV7-2 and J usage is TRBJ2-2; 13 positions match TRBD2. The CDR3 has 15 residues. Trimming cost V 4 bases and J 7 bases; bases outside gene matches: 3. CDR1 SGHTA and CDR2 FQGNSA come from the germline V gene. The full variable domain, its missing parts supplied by reference TRBV7-2 and TRBJ2-2, is GAGVSQSPSNKVTEKGKDVELRCDPISGHTALYWYRQSLGQGLEFLIYFQGNSAPDKSGLPSDRFSAERTGGSVSTLTIQRTQQEDSAVYLCASSSGLAGFGELFFGEGSRLTVL.

This clone has more than one count but fewer than ten. J is TRBJ1-1 and V is TRBV29-1, with D perhaps matching TRBD1 (6 bases). With 4 bases removed from V and 0 bases from J, the gap between germline ends came to 12 bases. Germline loops: CDR1 SQVTM, CDR2 ANQGSEA. The CDR3 loop spans 14 amino acids. CDR3 amino acids: CSVARGSLNTEAFF. As DNA, the CDR3 is TGCAGCGTTGCCAGGGGATCTTTGAACACTGAAGCTTTCTTT.

The V gene is TRBV9, the J gene TRBJ2-5; TRBD1 might be the D (5 bases). Germline CDR1 SGDLS, CDR2 YYNGEE. V shed 2 bases and J shed 9 bases, with 14 bases lying between them. There are 13 residues in the CDR3. The CDR3 DNA follows: TGTGCCAGCAGCGTCACCCCACAGGCGGCCCAGTACTTC. Its protein is CASSVTPQAAQYF.

Note on this clone: Within the sample, other DNA sequences also encode this same CDR3. The chain joins TRBV11-3 to TRBJ1-1; D remains unclear. The CDR3 is made up of 13 amino acids. V lost 5 bases to trimming and J lost 2 bases, with 9 bases between them. Germline lookup yields CDR1 SGHNT and CDR2 YENEEA. Here the CDR3 reads CASSAGGNTEAFF. The DNA for the CDR3 is TGTGCCAGCAGCGCAGGAGGTAACACTGAAGCTTTCTTT.

CDR3 protein: CASSVGTPGDTQYF. CDR3 sequence (DNA): TGTGCCAGCAGCGTAGGCACTCCGGGAGATACGCAGTATTTT. The chain recombines TRBV9 with TRBJ2-3; D not certain. The CDR3 contains 14 residues. Germline V lookup: CDR1 SGDLS, CDR2 YYNGEE. V lost 0 bases, J lost 5 bases, and 10 bases lay in between.

The rearrangement joins TRBV27 to TRBJ2-3; no reliable D call. The CDR3 totals 15 residues. Per germline, CDR1 MNHEY and CDR2 SMNVEV (reference sequence). V was shortened by 0 bases and J by 3 bases, with 10 bases between the two germline ends. The DNA of the CDR3 is TGTGCCAGCAGTTTATCCCCCCAGGCAACAGATACGCAGTATTTT. It encodes CASSLSPQATDTQYF.

The chain uses TRBV6-1 and TRBJ2-2; perhaps TRBD2 as D (7 bases). The CDR3 covers 15 residues. Germline values: CDR1 MNHNS, CDR2 SASEGT. V was cut by 2 bases and J by 6 bases, with 13 bases left in between. The chain's CDR3 is CASSEIGGGAGELFF. The CDR3 nucleotides are TGTGCCAGCAGTGAAATTGGGGGGGGCGCCGGGGAGCTGTTTTTT.

This chain connects TRBV5-4 to TRBJ2-7, with D perhaps matching TRBD2 (5 bases). This CDR3 has 14 residues. Trimming stripped 4 bases from V and 6 bases from J, with 17 bases between. CDR1 is SGHNT, CDR2 YYREEE, per germline (reference sequence). The CDR3 loop is CASSPGGGKGEQYF. The CDR3 nucleotides read TGTGCCAGCAGCCCCGGAGGCGGAAAGGGCGAGCAGTACTTC.

V usage is TRBV11-1 and J usage is TRBJ2-5; TRBD1 aligns across 9 bases. V shed 6 bases, J shed 3 bases, and the junction held 11 bases outside the gene matches. The CDR3 extends over 16 amino acids. The germline CDR1 and CDR2 sequences are SGHAT and FQDESV (reference sequence). CDR3 bases: TGTGCCAGCAGTTACGGACAGGGGTTAGGGGAAGAGACCCAGTACTTC. Its protein product is CASSYGQGLGEETQYF. The variable domain in full, completed from reference TRBV11-1 and TRBJ2-5, reads EAEVAQSPRYKITEKSQAVAFWCDPISGHATLYWYRQILGQGPELLVQFQDESVVDDSQLPKDRFSAERLKGVDSTLKIQPAELGDSAMYLCASSYGQGLGEETQYFGPGTRLLVL.

This clone occurred once. The V and J genes are TRBV23-1 and TRBJ2-3, with D perhaps TRBD2 (5 bases). TRBV23-1 is assigned to the ORF class and has an uncertain function. With 0 bases removed from V and 10 bases from J, the gap between germline ends came to 8 bases. This CDR3 is 12 amino acids long. CDR3 in DNA: TGCGCCAGCAGTCAATCGGAGGTTGCGCAGTATTTT. Protein: CASSQSEVAQYF.

This chain connects TRBV7-8 to TRBJ1-2; 7 bases line up with TRBD1. The V gene's germline CDR1 is SGHVS and CDR2 FQNEAQ. V dropped 1 base and J dropped 5; count of bases not matched to a gene: 4. The CDR3 is 14 residues long. The DNA of the CDR3 is TGTGCCAGCAGCTTAGAGACAGGGCTGTATGGCTACACCTTC. This sequence encodes CASSLETGLYGYTF.

This chain connects TRBV4-2 to TRBJ2-7; TRBD1 might be the D (6 bases). V was trimmed by 4 bases and J by 5 bases, leaving 18 bases between them. The germline gives CDR1 LGHNA, CDR2 YNFKEQ. There are 15 residues in the CDR3. CDR3 sequence: CASSLTGTPADEQYF. CDR3 bases: TGTGCCAGCAGCCTAACAGGGACGCCGGCCGACGAGCAGTACTTC.

The chain has TRBV7-2 and TRBJ2-1; 10 nucleotides match TRBD2. In germline, CDR1 is SGHTA, CDR2 FQGNSA. The CDR3 length is 15 residues. Trimming at V came to 5 bases and at J to 6 bases, leaving 7 bases not matched to a gene. CDR3 in DNA: TGTGCCAGCAGCCCCGGGACTAGCGTTGGCAATGAGCAGTTCTTC. The encoded protein is CASSPGTSVGNEQFF.

The chain combines TRBV29-1 with TRBJ2-3; TRBD1 aligns across 8 bases. The CDR3 runs 14 residues. CDR1 is SQVTM and CDR2 is ANQGSEA in the germline V gene. V lost 5 bases to trimming and J lost 1 base; unmatched junction nucleotides: 5. CDR3 sequence reads: CSVNGQGGTDTQYF. The CDR3 DNA reads TGCAGCGTTAACGGACAGGGAGGCACAGATACGCAGTATTTT.

V and J are TRBV14 and TRBJ2-5, with 9 nucleotides matching TRBD1. V was clipped by 1 base and J by 5 bases; unmatched bases: 8. The CDR3 sequence is 16 residues long. The germline V gene encodes CDR1 SGHDN and CDR2 FVKESK. DNA for the CDR3: TGTGCCAGCAGCCAAGTTCGGACAGGGGCAAGGGAGACCCAGTACTTC. It encodes CASSQVRTGARETQYF.